This T cell receptor (delta chain) was recorded in a study of gamma delta lymphoproliferative disorders and STAT genes (dated by TCRdb to 2017 to 2018). Regarding the complete study: Gamma-chain libraries were prepared from at least 50 ng of genomic DNA using the LymphoTrack Dx TCRG Assay. Because no corresponding Invivoscribe delta assay was available, delta-chain libraries were prepared according to the EuroClonality-NGS working group standard operating procedure. The study profiled TCR gamma and delta CDR3 repertoires by deep sequencing in Tgammadelta lymphoproliferative disease patients and healthy controls, within a larger immunophenotypic and STAT-mutation study. To confirm the results, all delta-chain samples and a couple of gamma-chain samples were sequenced a second time. What the authors observed across the whole study: The authors pointed out that NGS specificity may be lower at low frequencies, so whether leukemic clones are public or private needs to be confirmed. Control T cells were likely spread across varied maturation stages, whereas leukemic cells were skewed toward terminal effectors, which potentially limits comparisons between patients and controls. Almost every major gamma and delta clonotype found in patients was public, meaning shared with at least one healthy donor, with just a couple of gamma clonotypes being private to disease. When whole repertoires were clustered, patient gamma repertoires were grouped separately from healthy controls, whereas no separation between groups was observed for delta repertoires.

Both library preparation methods relied on multiplex PCR with primers aimed at conserved V and J regions of the TCR genes. Purified and pooled amplicons were sequenced on an Illumina MiSeq platform. Turning to the authors' computational methods: V(D)J alignment, clonotype assembly and translation were performed with MiXCR, whereas functionality assessment and CDR3 repertoire analyses were performed with VDJtools. CDR3 was defined per IMGT, and analyses were restricted to productive sequences using functional genes, excluding ORF genes and pseudogenes. Identical amino acid CDR3s of major clonotypes (frequency >=5%) were searched for across all patients and controls using a custom Python script. To compare clonotype frequencies between patients and controls, a one-sided non-parametric Wilcoxon test was applied. With CATT, TCRdb called clones again from the public reads; duplicate DNA rows were later joined. The V and J calls reflect TCRdb's pipeline rather than the authors' work. The sample table records about 990 delta-chain clones; around 2% of these occur just once. About 80% of the sample is taken by the ten largest.

For TCR sequencing, genomic DNA was taken from peripheral blood mononuclear cells isolated from both patients and controls. Controls were approximately 23 healthy adult blood donors, with a median age of approximately 69 years and 12 males and approximately 11 females, matched to patients for age and sex. Trimming leaves V shorter by 5 bases and J shorter by 0 bases, with the junction holding 20 bases beyond the gene matches. The CDR3 numbers 20 residues from cysteine through phenylalanine. This entry keeps only the CDR3 DNA: 60 bases, framed from base 1. CDR1 and CDR2, looked up from the germline V gene, are GEAIGNYY and EKD. This clone was counted only a few times. Its antigen target is currently unknown. TCRdb's entry gives the protein of a much larger clone, which mismatches this DNA's translation at residue 4, likely from a read error; the protein reported here is translated from the DNA.

This clonotype originated in a human donor in good health. The sequenced sample was blood. Rearrangement joined TRDV2 to TRDJ1, with 10 bases aligning to TRDD3. The CDR3 reads as follows: CACVLVRGDTNGGDTDKLIF. At the DNA level, the sequence is TGTGCCTGTGTCCTAGTACGGGGGGATACGAATGGGGGAGACACCGATAAACTCATCTTT.